The 13 T cell receptor beta chains listed next were all sequenced from one sample in a study of CD8 T cells in ankylosing spondylitis. TCRdb processed the 5' RACE reads anew with MiXCR; each CDR3 protein has one entry. The table lists 250,000 or so distinct CDR3 sequences, 8% to 11% of them singletons, with 2.6% in the top ten. Sample: blood, either unsorted or a sorted T cell fraction (not recorded which). These receptors originate from a male donor with ankylosing spondylitis or in good health (not recorded which).

This clonotype was counted ten times or more. The gene calls are TRBV12-3 or TRBV12-4 and TRBJ1-3, with a weak D call TRBD1 (5 bases). This CDR3 is built from 15 residues. Trimming removed 3 bases at V and 4 bases at J, with 13 bases between. The CDR3 sequence is CASSFHPGTGNTIYF. CDR3 DNA sequence: TGTGCCAGCAGTTTTCATCCAGGGACGGGAAACACCATATATTTT.

The sample holds a few counts of this clonotype. This chain links TRBV7-9 with TRBJ1-2; TRBD1 might be the D (5 bases). The CDR3 is made up of 14 amino acids. Germline V gives CDR1 SEHNR, CDR2 FQNEAQ (reference sequence). The V gene lost 4 bases and the J gene lost 7 bases, with 16 bases spanning the gap. The CDR3 spells CASSSSGKFSGYTF. For the CDR3, the DNA is TGTGCCAGCAGCTCGTCAGGGAAGTTTTCTGGCTACACCTTC.

This clonotype was observed many times. The CDR3 DNA reads TGTGCCAGCAGCTCACGGGACAGGCGTCGCGAGCAGTACTTC. Amino acid sequence: CASSSRDRRREQYF. This sequence joins TRBV27 and TRBJ2-7; 8 positions agree with TRBD1. This CDR3 has 14 amino acids. CDR1 is MNHEY and CDR2 is SMNVEV in the germline V gene (reference sequence). J was trimmed by 6 bases and V by 6 bases; bases with no gene match: 10.

This clonotype was found many times. The gene calls are TRBV9 and TRBJ2-5; 7 bases line up with TRBD2. The CDR3 is 14 residues long. Germline loops: CDR1 SGDLS, CDR2 YYNGEE. After removal of 4 bases from V and 5 bases from J, the junction contained 8 bases not matched to a gene. CDR3 DNA sequence: TGTGCCAGCAGCTCTCGTCGGGGGGTGGAGACCCAGTACTTC. Amino acids: CASSSRRGVETQYF.

This clonotype was detected only a few times. V usage is TRBV19 and J usage is TRBJ2-1, with no clear D. The CDR3 extends over 18 amino acids. Germline CDR1 LNHDA, CDR2 SQIVND (reference sequence). V lost 3 bases, J lost 7 bases, and 25 bases lay in between. CDR3 DNA: TGTGCCAGTAGTATCGATACTGCGGCCTTCACTTTGGGGAATGAGCAGTTCTTC. It encodes CASSIDTAAFTLGNEQFF.

The rearrangement joins TRBV5-4 to TRBJ1-6, with 7 bases matching TRBD1. The CDR3 sequence is 15 residues long. In germline, CDR1 is SGHNT, CDR2 YYREEE (reference sequence). With 0 bases clipped from V and 8 bases from J, the junction kept 5 bases outside the gene matches. The CDR3 DNA sequence: TGTGCCAGCAGCTTGGCCCCAGGGGGAGATTCACCCCTCCACTTT. It specifies CASSLAPGGDSPLHF.

This clonotype was found many times. This chain uses TRBV20-1 with TRBJ1-2; D gene ambiguous. V was pared by 2 bases and J by 0 bases, with 7 bases between. This CDR3 comprises 13 residues. Germline V gene lookup returns CDR1 DFQATT and CDR2 SNEGSKA (reference sequence). CDR3 sequence (DNA): TGCAGTGCTAGACGAACAGCTAACTATGGCTACACCTTC. Amino acid sequence: CSARRTANYGYTF.

This clonotype was counted at least ten times. V is TRBV20-1 and J is TRBJ1-5; D might be TRBD1 (5 bases). This CDR3 is built from 13 residues. Germline-derived CDR1 and CDR2 are DFQATT and SNEGSKA (reference sequence). The ends were cut back, 3 bases at V and 3 bases at J, with 9 bases in the middle. Here the CDR3 DNA reads TGCAGTGCTAGTCCGGGGGTCAATCAGCCCCAGCATTTT. This gives the protein CSASPGVNQPQHF.

This clonotype has more than one count but fewer than ten. The chain links TRBV28 to TRBJ1-1; TRBD1 agrees at 11 bases. V was clipped by 8 bases and J by 0 bases; unmatched bases: 8. From germline, CDR1 is MDHEN and CDR2 SYDVKM. The CDR3 contains 16 residues. This CDR3 is CASGPDRGRLNTEAFF. The CDR3 coding sequence is TGTGCCAGCGGGCCGGACAGGGGGCGTCTGAACACTGAAGCTTTCTTT. The entire variable domain, with the rest obtained from reference TRBV28 and TRBJ1-1, is as follows: DVKVTQSSRYLVKRTGEKVFLECVQDMDHENMFWYRQDPGLGLRLIYFSYDVKMKEKGDIPEGYSVSREKKERFSLILESASTNQTSMYLCASGPDRGRLNTEAFFGQGTRLTVV.

CDR3 DNA: TGTGCCAGCAGCTTAAGGGGAGTTGGGGGCTACAATGAGCAGTTCTTC. As protein: CASSLRGVGGYNEQFF. V usage is TRBV7-8 and J usage is TRBJ2-1; TRBD1 or TRBD2 may be the D gene (5 bases each). The CDR3 is 16 residues long. CDR1 and CDR2 (germline): SGHVS, FQNEAQ. V was trimmed by 2 bases and J by 3 bases, leaving 14 bases between them.

The sample holds many counts of this clonotype. The rearrangement links TRBV9 to TRBJ2-1; TRBD2 agrees at 7 bases. Germline V CDR1 and CDR2: SGDLS, YYNGEE. The trim removed 5 bases at V and 5 bases at J, leaving 10 bases unmatched. This CDR3 is 15 amino acids long. Here the CDR3 reads CASRGGRNADNEQFF. Written as DNA, the CDR3 is TGTGCCAGCAGGGGGGGGAGGAACGCTGACAATGAGCAGTTCTTC.

For this clonotype: A single base separates this from a much larger clone, so it may be a read error. The chain is built from TRBV15 and TRBJ2-1, with TRBD1 identical over 9 bases. Per germline, CDR1 LNHNV and CDR2 YYDKDF (reference sequence). The CDR3 is 16 amino acids. CDR3 sequence reads: CATSRDLQGANNAQFF. CDR3 DNA: TGTGCCACCAGCAGAGATTTACAGGGGGCAAACAATGCGCAGTTCTTC.

This clonotype occurred many times. This chain links TRBV20-1 with TRBJ2-3; 14 positions match TRBD2. The CDR3 covers 17 residues. The germline gives CDR1 DFQATT, CDR2 SNEGSKA (reference sequence). Trimming cost V 1 base and J 4 bases; bases outside gene matches: 7. This chain's CDR3 is CSARAWTSGRNSDTQYF. The CDR3, as DNA: TGCAGTGCTAGAGCCTGGACTAGCGGGAGGAACTCAGATACGCAGTATTTT.